The 10 T cell receptor beta chains below were found in one sample sequenced in a study of blood T cells in healthy people across ages. Alongside a J-beta primer mix, a sample-barcoded 5' primer served in a second PCR lasting about 6 to 12 cycles. One entry per CDR3 protein, called by TCRdb with MiXCR from the 5' RACE reads. The table includes over a million distinct CDR3 sequences, 40% to 50% detected once. The material sequenced was blood. The receptors shown here come from a woman aged 60 to 75 in good health.

This clonotype has just a few counts. The chain joins TRBV7-9 to TRBJ2-7; no clear D. This CDR3 is 12 amino acids long. V gave up 5 bases and J gave up 6 bases, with 11 bases separating them. Germline V gene data show CDR1 as SEHNR and CDR2 as FQNEAQ (reference sequence). DNA of the CDR3: TGTGCCAGCAGCCAAGGAATGTCCGAGCAGTACTTC. Translation gives CASSQGMSEQYF.

The chain uses TRBV12-3 or TRBV12-4 and TRBJ2-3; 12 bases map to TRBD2. The CDR3 is made up of 15 amino acids. V was pared by 7 bases and J by 4 bases, with 6 bases of the junction left unmatched. The CDR3 sequence is CASNPSGRGADTQYF. The CDR3 DNA is TGTGCCAGCAATCCTAGCGGGAGGGGCGCAGATACGCAGTATTTT.

The chain joins TRBV10-3 to TRBJ2-5, with 9 bases that match TRBD2. V gave up 0 bases and J gave up 4 bases; unmatched junction bases: 0. The germline CDR1 and CDR2 sequences are ENHRY and SYGVKD. The CDR3 runs to 14 residues. The chain's CDR3 is CAISESTSGETQYF. As DNA, the CDR3 is TGTGCCATCAGTGAGTCGACTAGCGGAGAGACCCAGTACTTC.

In its sample, this clonotype was seen many times. CDR3 bases: TGTGCCACCAGCAGAGATGTGACTCCCCGGGAGCAGTACTTC. It is translated as CATSRDVTPREQYF. The chain uses TRBV15 and TRBJ2-7; D ambiguous. From germline, CDR1 is LNHNV and CDR2 YYDKDF (reference sequence). The CDR3 loop spans 14 amino acids. Trimming took off 0 bases at V and 7 bases at J, with 13 bases between the two ends.

The chain combines TRBV9 with TRBJ2-5; no definite D call. The germline CDR1 and CDR2 sequences are SGDLS and YYNGEE. The CDR3 totals 14 residues. Trimming removed 0 bases at V and 11 bases at J, with 17 bases between. The CDR3 spells CASSVEEEYNEQYF. Written as DNA, the CDR3 is TGTGCCAGCAGCGTAGAGGAAGAGTACAATGAGCAGTACTTC.

This clonotype was counted a few times. V usage is TRBV29-1 and J usage is TRBJ1-2; D is perhaps TRBD1 (5 bases). The CDR3 sequence is 12 residues long. The germline gives CDR1 SQVTM, CDR2 ANQGSEA. The germline V and J ends were trimmed by 1 base and 7 bases, with 10 bases remaining between them. The CDR3 reads CSVEGPQGGYTF. In DNA form, the CDR3 reads TGCAGCGTTGAAGGTCCTCAGGGTGGCTACACCTTC.

There are many counts of this clonotype. The rearrangement links TRBV20-1 to TRBJ2-1, with D perhaps TRBD1 (8 bases). CDR3 length equals 17 residues. Germline V gives CDR1 DFQATT, CDR2 SNEGSKA (reference sequence). The ends were cut back, 1 base at V and 9 bases at J, with 25 bases in the middle. The CDR3 region has the DNA TGCAGTGCTAGAGGCCCGCCCGGGAGGACAGGGTTGGGTGAGCAGTTCTTC. This sequence encodes CSARGPPGRTGLGEQFF.

There are a few counts of this clonotype. The chain is built from TRBV2 and TRBJ2-1; 7 bases line up with TRBD1. V was pared by 7 bases and J by 5 bases, with 11 bases of the junction left unmatched. This CDR3 comprises 15 residues. CDR1 and CDR2 from the germline V gene are SNHLY and FYNNEI. The CDR3 is CASTGTVSWNNEQFF. The DNA for the CDR3 is TGTGCCAGCACGGGGACAGTTTCGTGGAACAATGAGCAGTTCTTC. The variable domain in full, with the rest retrieved from reference TRBV2 and TRBJ2-1, is EPEVTQTPSHQVTQMGQEVILRCVPISNHLYFYWYRQILGQKVEFLVSFYNNEISEKSEIFDDQFSVERPDGSNFTLKIRSTKLEDSAMYFCASTGTVSWNNEQFFGPGTRLTVL.

The chain has TRBV6-1 and TRBJ2-3, with TRBD1 identical over 10 bases. With 7 bases clipped from V and 5 bases from J, the junction kept 6 bases outside the gene matches. Germline V CDR1 and CDR2: MNHNS, SASEGT. CDR3 length: 14 residues. CDR3 DNA: TGTGCCAGCAATAGACAGGGGGCGGGAGATACGCAGTATTTT. Its protein product is CASNRQGAGDTQYF.

This clonotype was counted only a few times. This chain links TRBV4-2 with TRBJ2-3; 7 nucleotides agree with TRBD1. J was trimmed by 3 bases and V by 2 bases; bases with no gene match: 11. Germline CDR1 is LGHNA and CDR2 is YNFKEQ. The CDR3 contains 17 residues. CDR3 DNA: TGTGCCAGCAGCCAAAGGACAGGCCAGCAGGCAACAGATACGCAGTATTTT. Its translation: CASSQRTGQQATDTQYF.